These 3 T cell receptor beta chains were sequenced from one sample in a study of T cells expressing NK-cell markers. TCRdb re-called the 5' RACE reads and gives one entry per CDR3 protein, without DNA. The specimen's table records hundreds of thousands of distinct CDR3 sequences. Sequencing was carried out using blood T cells: a sorted CD56 or NKG2C T cell subset, CD4+ or CD8+ T cells, or bulk PBMC T cells (not recorded which). The origin of the receptors is a woman aged 18 to 75 in good health.

This chain links TRBV30 with TRBJ1-5. CDR3 size: 13 residues. CDR1 and CDR2 (germline): GTSNPN, SVGIG (reference sequence). CDR3 residues: CAWSGGLNQPQHF.

The rearrangement joins TRBV20-1 to TRBJ1-2. Germline CDR1 is DFQATT and CDR2 is SNEGSKA (reference sequence). The CDR3 extends over 13 amino acids. The CDR3 is CSASNELNYGYTF.

The chain couples TRBV20-1 to TRBJ1-5. The V gene's germline CDR1 is DFQATT and CDR2 SNEGSKA (reference sequence). The CDR3 is 15 residues long. CDR3 sequence reads: CSARGGEGENQPQHF.